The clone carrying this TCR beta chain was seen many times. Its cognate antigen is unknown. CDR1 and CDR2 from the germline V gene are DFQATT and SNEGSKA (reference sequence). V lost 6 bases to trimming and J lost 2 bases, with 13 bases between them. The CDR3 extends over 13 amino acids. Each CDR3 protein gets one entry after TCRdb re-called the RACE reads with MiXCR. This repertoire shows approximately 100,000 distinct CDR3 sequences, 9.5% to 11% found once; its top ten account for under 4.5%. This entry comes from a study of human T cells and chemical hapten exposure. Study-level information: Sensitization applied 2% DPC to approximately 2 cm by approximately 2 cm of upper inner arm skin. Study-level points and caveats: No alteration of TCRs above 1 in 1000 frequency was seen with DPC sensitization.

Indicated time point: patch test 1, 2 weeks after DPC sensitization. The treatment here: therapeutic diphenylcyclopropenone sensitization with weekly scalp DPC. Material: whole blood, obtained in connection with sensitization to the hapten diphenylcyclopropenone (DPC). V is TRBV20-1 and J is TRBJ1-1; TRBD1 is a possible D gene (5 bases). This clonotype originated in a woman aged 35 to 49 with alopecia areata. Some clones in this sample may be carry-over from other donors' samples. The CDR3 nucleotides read TGCAGTGCCCAGAAGGGGTTCAACACTGAAGCTTTCTTT. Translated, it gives CSAQKGFNTEAFF.